This entry describes one T cell receptor (beta chain). In its sample, this clonotype was seen a few times. No cognate antigen has been identified for it. No much larger clonotype is one base removed from it; base qualities were not supplied. This record belongs to a study of T cells in Graves' hyperthyroidism and ophthalmopathy (dated by TCRdb to about 2019). For the study in its entirety: Peripheral blood samples were taken at initial diagnosis, before any treatment was given. TCR V-J signatures able to tell the groups apart were searched for in a discovery cohort of more than 90 patients, of whom 43 had Graves' ophthalmopathy and about 60 had stable Graves' hyperthyroidism. Whether ophthalmopathy could be predicted prospectively was tested in an independent validation cohort made up of 18 to 20 hyperthyroidism patients plus 17 patients who later progressed to ophthalmopathy. The roughly 94 discovery patients were randomly divided into training and test sets at a 7:3 ratio. Thyroid tissue and blood T-cell repertoires from six Graves' hyperthyroidism patients were also compared in the study. After blood sampling, hyperthyroidism patients were treated with methimazole at a starting dose of 30 mg daily, and ophthalmopathy patients were treated with high-dose intravenous methylprednisolone. The paper describes TCR Vbeta CDR3 sequencing of roughly 130 peripheral blood samples, made up of fewer than 50 ophthalmopathy patients, 70 to 80 hyperthyroidism patients and some 17 progressor patients.

Stable Graves' hyperthyroidism was defined as no progression to ophthalmopathy during 18 months of follow-up. Hyperthyroidism patients were newly diagnosed, with disease duration under 2 months, and aged 18 to 65 years. Any patient with an uncontrolled infection, another autoimmune disease, pregnancy or lactation was excluded. Diagnoses relied on clinical symptoms, serum thyroxine and TRAb, thyroid ultrasound and orbital computed tomography. PBMCs were isolated from roughly 10 ml of fresh peripheral blood by Ficoll-Paque density gradient centrifugation. Trizol reagent was used to extract total RNA, and RNA quality was then checked on an Agilent 2100 Bioanalyzer. Amplification of TCR beta CDR3 regions was carried out from RNA transcripts. The TCR CDR3 was subjected to a first round of RT-PCR using the HTBI primer set and the Qiagen OneStep RT-PCR kit. The libraries were constructed in a second round of multiplex PCR and then size-selected and purified. Sequencing of the libraries was done on an Illumina HiSeq2000 using paired-end 100 bp reads. As for the original processing: SOAPnuke was used to process the raw data, removing reads that contained adapters or uncalled bases, had a mean Phred below 15, or lacked an exact match to the constant primer or identifier. High-quality paired reads were merged with COPE v1.2.5, and unique nucleotide sequences were defined as clonotypes. MiTCR v1.1 was used to align clonotypes to the IMGT TRBV, TRBD and TRBJ reference segments. The analysis included only V-J combinations with a frequency above 0.0001, which together covered around 99% of the repertoires. The TCS score was defined as the ratio of F50 (clonal expansion) to E x V (chaos), calculated using BLOSUM62-based TCRdist between CDR3 peptides within each V-J. Welch's t-statistics and random forest reduced some 510 V-J features to 13, which were used in a naive Bayes classifier (R e1071). TCRdb reprocessed the public reads (quality trimming at Q25 with fastp, clone calling with MiXCR) and kept in-frame beta chains. When rows share a CDR3 protein, they turn into one entry using the most common DNA and genes. The V and J calls were not made by the authors but by TCRdb's processing. This sample has about 590,000 distinct CDR3 sequences in its table, and about a sixth of those were observed once. Of the sample, approximately 7% falls within the top ten clones.

Overall study outcomes, separate from this receptor: Blood samples also contained most of the expanded thyroid clonotypes (frequency above 0.001), which suggests that blood repertoires may reflect thyroid immune responses. In cross-validation, a model built on a 13 V-J signature told ophthalmopathy apart from stable hyperthyroidism with 85% to 90% sensitivity and about 81% specificity, and in testing the same model reached 80%/75%. Sample size was not statistically predetermined, and blinding of investigators to group allocation was not performed. During validation, the model predicted progression to ophthalmopathy a median of about 6.3 months ahead of onset, with 70.59% sensitivity and 72% to 85% specificity.

CDR1 and CDR2 were assigned from the germline V gene (reference sequence) as LGHDT and YNNKEL. The CDR3 goes from the cysteine to the phenylalanine over 17 residues. Here the CDR3 DNA is all that survives: 51 bases in frame from base 1. At the junction V is shortened by 3 bases and J by 6 bases; bases outside the gene matches: 13. The sequenced sample was blood. The V and J segments used are TRBV3-1 and TRBJ2-2; 7 central bases correspond to TRBD2. This receptor was obtained from a woman between 25 and 40 years old with Graves' hyperthyroidism. Here the CDR3 is given as CASSQLRGGRSAGELFF. The DNA reads TGTGCCAGCAGCCAGCTTCGCGGCGGGAGAAGTGCCGGGGAGCTGTTTTTT. With the rest looked up from the reference TRBV3-1 and TRBJ2-2 genes rather than sequenced, the full variable domain is DTAVSQTPKYLVTQMGNDKSIKCEQNLGHDTMYWYKQDSKKFLKIMFSYNNKELIINETVPNRFSPKSPDKAHLNLHINSLELGDSAVYFCASSQLRGGRSAGELFFGEGSRLTVL.